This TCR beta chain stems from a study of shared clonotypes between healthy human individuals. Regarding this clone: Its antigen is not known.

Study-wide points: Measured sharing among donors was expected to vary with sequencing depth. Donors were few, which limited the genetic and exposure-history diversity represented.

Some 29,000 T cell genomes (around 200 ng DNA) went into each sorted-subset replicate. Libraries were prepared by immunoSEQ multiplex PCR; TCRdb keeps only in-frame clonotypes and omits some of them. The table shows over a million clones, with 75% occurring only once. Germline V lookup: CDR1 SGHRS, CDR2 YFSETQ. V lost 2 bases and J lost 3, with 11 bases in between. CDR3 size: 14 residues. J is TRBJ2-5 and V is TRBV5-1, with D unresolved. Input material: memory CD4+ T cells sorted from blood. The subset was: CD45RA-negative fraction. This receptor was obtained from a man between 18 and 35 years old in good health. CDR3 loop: CASSLPDKKETQYF. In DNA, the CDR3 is TGCGCCAGCAGCTTACCAGATAAGAAAGAGACCCAGTACTTC.